Following are 20 T cell receptor beta chains from one sample sequenced in a study of T cell clonality in common variable immunodeficiency. Method: immunoSEQ multiplex PCR; TCRdb's copy keeps in-frame clones and lacks some. This sample carries about 66,000 clones and no singletons, and approximately 1.6% goes to the top ten. The sample comprised peripheral blood mononuclear cells. The receptors come from a person aged 18 to 70 in good health.

The table lists this clone with many counts. The read finishes 3 residues shy of the CDR3 end, and the germline J gene is used to complete it. This chain joins TRBV19 and TRBJ2-2; 9 nucleotides line up with TRBD1. The CDR3 runs 15 residues. Per the germline V gene, CDR1 is LNHDA and CDR2 is SQIVND (reference sequence). After removal of 5 bases from V and 4 bases from J, the junction contained 5 bases not matched to a gene. CDR3 DNA (partial): TGTGCCAGTAGTCTAAGGACAGGGGTCACCGGGGAG. Protein sequence: CASSLRTGVTGE. The full CDR3 reads CASSLRTGVTGELFF. The full variable domain, its missing parts supplied by reference TRBV19 and TRBJ2-2, is DGGITQSPKYLFRKEGQNVTLSCEQNLNHDAMYWYRQDPGQGLRLIYYSQIVNDFQKGDIAEGYSVSREKKESFPLTVTSAQKNPTAFYLCASSLRTGVTGELFFGEGSRLTVL.

Details on this clone: The read terminates 3 residues before the CDR3 end, so the remaining end is supplied by the germline J gene. This chain joins TRBV11-2 and TRBJ2-7; TRBD1 might be the D (5 bases). From germline, CDR1 is SGHAT and CDR2 FQNNGV. The CDR3 extends over 14 amino acids. Trimming took off 2 bases at V and 0 bases at J, with 8 bases between the two ends. The CDR3 bases that were read are TGTGCCAGCAGCTTAATACAGGCCTCCTACGAG. Protein: CASSLIQASYE. The CDR3 in full is CASSLIQASYEQYF.

This clone was seen ten or more times. The read comes to an end 3 residues before the CDR3 does, leaving the germline J gene to fill in the end. V gene TRBV30 combines with J gene TRBJ2-7, with 7 bases matching TRBD2. V gave up 5 bases and J gave up 2 bases; unmatched junction bases: 6. CDR1 is GTSNPN, CDR2 SVGIG, per germline (reference sequence). The CDR3 sequence is 13 residues long. The DNA read from the CDR3 is TGTGCCTGGTATCAGCGGGGAACCTACGAG. Translation: CAWYQRGTYE. The whole CDR3 is CAWYQRGTYEQYF.

This clone appeared many times. The read comes to an end 3 residues before the CDR3 does, leaving the germline J gene to fill in the end. The V gene is TRBV5-1, the J gene TRBJ2-5; 14 nucleotides align to TRBD2. This CDR3 has 18 amino acids. V lost 4 bases, J lost 5 bases, and 13 bases stayed unmatched. The germline CDR1 and CDR2 sequences are SGHRS and YFSETQ. The CDR3 sequence: CASSPLGGLAGEAETQYF. CDR3 DNA (partial): TGCGCCAGCAGCCCGCTGGGGGGACTAGCGGGAGAGGCTGAGACC.

Many counts were recorded for this clone. The CDR3 end is not reached by the read, which stops 3 residues before it; the germline J gene fills it in. The V gene is TRBV3-1 (or the pseudogene TRBV3-2), the J gene TRBJ2-7; 10 nucleotides match TRBD2. The CDR3 length is 18 residues. In germline, CDR1 is LGHDT, CDR2 YNNKEL (reference sequence). V shed 0 bases and J 1 base; nucleotides not matched to a gene: 9. CDR3 sequence reads: CASSQDSSLAGVSYEQYF. CDR3 DNA, as far as it was read: TGTGCCAGCAGCCAAGACAGTTCGCTAGCGGGAGTTTCCTACGAG.

This clone was seen at least ten times. Sequence at one end of the junction differs from germline and may be a read error. The sequenced fragment ends 3 residues before the CDR3 boundary, so the rest is inferred from the germline J gene. V gene TRBV7-9 combines with J gene TRBJ2-1; 7 bases match TRBD2. The germline gives CDR1 SEHNR, CDR2 FQNEAQ (reference sequence). This CDR3 is 12 amino acids long. CDR3 loop: CANSARGVEQFF. Incomplete CDR3 DNA: TGTGCCAACAGCGCCCGGGGGGTTGAG.

In this sample, this clone turned up a few times. Read data end 3 residues before the CDR3 end; the end is taken from the germline J gene. The V gene is TRBV20-1, the J gene TRBJ2-1; 11 nucleotides agree with TRBD2. The length of the CDR3 is 20 residues. V shed 4 bases, J shed 5 bases, and the junction held 22 bases outside the gene matches. Germline CDR1 and CDR2: DFQATT and SNEGSKA (reference sequence). CDR3 DNA (partial): TGCAGTGCTAACGGCATAGGTAGACTAGCGGGGACGGGGACTAACAATGAG. It is translated as CSANGIGRLAGTGTNNE. The entire CDR3 is CSANGIGRLAGTGTNNEQFF.

This clone was detected only a few times. The missing CDR3 end, 3 residues past where the read stops, is filled in from the germline J gene. At the DNA level, this CDR3 is encoded by other sequences in the same sample as well. The V call is TRBV18, the J call TRBJ2-5; D unresolved. In germline, CDR1 is KGHSH, CDR2 LQKENI. Trimming stripped 0 bases from V and 5 bases from J, with 4 bases between. This CDR3 spans 12 amino acids. The CDR3 loop reads CASSPPGETQYF. The sequenced CDR3 bases are TGTGCCAGCTCACCACCAGGCGAGACC.

At least ten counts were recorded for this clone. The CDR3 goes on 3 residues after the read ends, and that part is filled in from the germline J gene. This chain joins TRBV19 and TRBJ1-2, with 7 bases lining up with TRBD1. The CDR3 has 15 amino acids. From germline, CDR1 is LNHDA and CDR2 SQIVND (reference sequence). Losses at the gene ends were 2 bases for V and 2 bases for J; bases not matched to a gene: 5. The DNA read from the CDR3 is TGTGCCAGTAGTATACGCCGGACAGGAAACTATGGC. Protein sequence: CASSIRRTGNYG. The full CDR3 protein is CASSIRRTGNYGYTF.

This clone was observed many times. The read terminates 3 residues before the CDR3 end, so the remaining end is supplied by the germline J gene. The chain employs TRBV18 and TRBJ2-6; 9 bases line up with TRBD2. From germline, CDR1 is KGHSH and CDR2 LQKENI. The trim removed 2 bases at V and 0 bases at J, leaving 2 bases unmatched. This CDR3 is 17 amino acids long. Here the CDR3 reads CASSPSSGNSGANVLTF. The CDR3 bases that were read are TGTGCCAGCTCACCATCTAGCGGGAACTCTGGGGCCAACGTC.

The sample holds many counts of this clone. The read falls 3 residues short of the CDR3 end, and the missing part is taken from the germline J gene. This chain joins TRBV28 and TRBJ1-5, with D hard to call. The CDR3 totals 13 residues. Trimming took off 2 bases at V and 3 bases at J, with 5 bases between the two ends. Germline CDR1 and CDR2: MDHEN and SYDVKM. The part of the CDR3 DNA that was read is TGTGCCAGCAGTTTAGGCAACAATCAGCCC. Translation: CASSLGNNQP. The CDR3 as a whole reads CASSLGNNQPQHF.

This clone was counted at least ten times. Read data end 3 residues before the CDR3 end; the end is taken from the germline J gene. The J gene is TRBJ1-4, the V gene TRBV30; maybe TRBD1 (6 bases). V lost 1 base to trimming and J lost 6 bases, with 12 bases between them. Germline CDR1 is GTSNPN and CDR2 is SVGIG (reference sequence). The CDR3 sequence is 14 residues long. The covered CDR3 bases are TGTGCCTGGAGTGATCGGTGGGGGCATGAAAAA. Amino acids: CAWSDRWGHEK. The whole CDR3 sequence is CAWSDRWGHEKLFF.

This clone was seen ten or more times. The sequenced fragment ends 3 residues before the CDR3 boundary, so the rest is inferred from the germline J gene. The V gene is TRBV20-1, the J gene TRBJ2-1, with TRBD1 identical over 10 bases. Unmatched junction bases numbered 5, after V lost 6 bases and J lost 3 bases. Germline V lookup: CDR1 DFQATT, CDR2 SNEGSKA (reference sequence). This CDR3 is built from 14 residues. CDR3 amino acids: CSAQGQGSYNEQFF. The covered CDR3 bases are TGCAGTGCACAGGGACAGGGGAGCTACAATGAG.

This clone was counted many times. The read ends 3 residues shy of where the CDR3 ends; the end is completed using the germline J gene. This chain connects TRBV7-3 to TRBJ2-1; a weak D match, TRBD2 (5 bases). Deletions cut 1 base from V and 0 bases from J, with 10 bases between. Germline CDR1 SGHTA, CDR2 FQGTGA. The CDR3 consists of 16 residues. CDR3 residues: CASSLSSGASYNEQFF. The sequenced CDR3 bases are TGTGCCAGCAGCTTAAGCAGCGGAGCCTCCTACAATGAG.

In this sample, this clone turned up many times. The read finishes 3 residues shy of the CDR3 end, and the germline J gene is used to complete it. V usage is TRBV2 and J usage is TRBJ1-5, with no clear D. The CDR3 contains 16 residues. Germline assignment: CDR1 SNHLY and CDR2 FYNNEI. V lost 3 bases to trimming and J lost 9 bases, with 21 bases between them. CDR3 sequence reads: CASSESLITSEGPQHF. CDR3 DNA, as far as it was read: TGTGCCAGCAGTGAGTCGCTCATAACTTCAGAGGGGCCC.

In its sample, this clone was seen many times. The missing CDR3 end, 3 residues past where the read stops, is filled in from the germline J gene. The rearrangement joins TRBV19 to TRBJ1-2, with 10 bases aligning to TRBD1. Germline V gene sequence: CDR1 LNHDA, CDR2 SQIVND (reference sequence). V lost 0 bases and J lost 6; bases outside the gene matches: 13. This CDR3 comprises 18 residues. The CDR3 spells CASSIDSGRTGGSDGYTF. The covered CDR3 bases are TGTGCCAGTAGTATAGATTCCGGGCGGACAGGGGGTTCGGATGGC.

In its sample, this clone was seen many times. Incomplete CDR3 DNA: TGCGCCAGCAGCTGGGGACTAGCGGGAGCAGATACG. Translating it yields CASSWGLAGADT. The full CDR3 is CASSWGLAGADTQYF. This chain uses TRBV5-1 with TRBJ2-3; 14 bases are a match to TRBD2. The read terminates 3 residues ahead of where the CDR3 ends, so the germline J gene completes it. The V gene's germline CDR1 is SGHRS and CDR2 YFSETQ. V lost 3 bases, J lost 4 bases, and 1 base stayed unmatched. CDR3 length equals 15 residues. The variable domain in full, with the rest retrieved from reference TRBV5-1 and TRBJ2-3, is KAGVTQTPRYLIKTRGQQVTLSCSPISGHRSVSWYQQTPGQGLQFLFEYFSETQRNKGNFPGRFSGRQFSNSRSEMNVSTLELGDSALYLCASSWGLAGADTQYFGPGTRLTVL.

This clone was detected ten times or more. The sequenced CDR3 bases are TGTGCCTGGAGTGAGGTGGCCGAG. Its translation is CAWSEVAE. The entire CDR3 is CAWSEVAEQYF. This chain links TRBV30 with TRBJ2-7, with D hard to call. The CDR3 goes on 3 residues after the read ends, and that part is filled in from the germline J gene. Trimming stripped 1 base from V and 6 bases from J, with 7 bases between. Germline V gene lookup returns CDR1 GTSNPN and CDR2 SVGIG (reference sequence). The CDR3 is 11 residues long.

This clone was counted ten times or more. Read sequence stops 3 residues before the CDR3 end, and the germline J gene provides the missing end. This chain links TRBV5-1 with TRBJ1-2; 9 nucleotides line up with TRBD1. CDR1 is SGHRS, CDR2 YFSETQ, per germline. The CDR3 sequence is 14 residues long. The sequenced CDR3 bases are TGCGCCAGCGGACCTATGGGAACAGGGGGCTTA. It specifies CASGPMGTGGL. The whole CDR3 is CASGPMGTGGLYTF.

This clone has at least ten counts. The CDR3 goes on 3 residues after the read ends, and that part is filled in from the germline J gene. The V and J genes are TRBV10-3 and TRBJ1-2; 10 bases are a match to TRBD1. The germline V gene encodes CDR1 ENHRY and CDR2 SYGVKD. The ends lost 4 bases at V and 4 bases at J; junction bases unmatched: 12. The CDR3 spans 17 residues. CDR3 region: CAISGTGTGVEGYGYTF. The DNA read from the CDR3 is TGTGCCATCAGTGGAACCGGGACAGGGGTCGAGGGCTATGGC.